The next 5 T cell receptor beta chains were all read from a single sample in a study of early T cells in non-severe SARS-CoV-2 infection. TCRdb re-called the 5' RACE reads with MiXCR, one entry per CDR3 protein. The sample includes about 70,000 distinct CDR3 sequences, roughly 10% of them seen just once. The sequences come from whole blood, collected at baseline. The source is an adult who was a healthcare worker with PCR-confirmed SARS-CoV-2 infection or an uninfected control (not recorded which).

This clonotype was observed many times. The V and J genes are TRBV6-1 and TRBJ1-6; 10 nucleotides agree with TRBD1. There are 14 residues in the CDR3. After removal of 1 base from V and 11 bases from J, the junction contained 2 bases not matched to a gene. Per the germline V gene, CDR1 is MNHNS and CDR2 is SASEGT. This CDR3 reads CASSEGTGGPPLHF. CDR3 bases: TGTGCCAGCAGTGAAGGGACAGGGGGTCCACCCCTCCACTTT.

J is TRBJ2-2 and V is TRBV7-2; TRBD2 aligns across 8 bases. Germline V lookup: CDR1 SGHTA, CDR2 FQGNSA. This CDR3 is built from 15 residues. Trimming took 4 bases from V and 7 from J; bases not matched to a gene: 8. CDR3 protein: CASSSSGLGIGELFF. CDR3 in DNA: TGTGCCAGCAGCTCCTCGGGACTAGGGATCGGGGAGCTGTTTTTT.

The CDR3 DNA is TGCAGTGCTAGAGATCGAGATAGCTTCTACGAGCAGTACTTC. Its protein is CSARDRDSFYEQYF. The chain couples TRBV20-1 to TRBJ2-7, with D unresolved. This CDR3 has 14 residues. Trimming removed 0 bases at V and 3 bases at J, with 12 bases between. The germline V gene has CDR1 DFQATT and CDR2 SNEGSKA (reference sequence).

Ten or more counts support this clonotype. The chain carries TRBV12-3 or TRBV12-4 and TRBJ2-5; 7 nucleotides match TRBD2. The CDR3 sequence is 13 residues long. After removal of 10 bases from V and 4 bases from J, the junction contained 9 bases not matched to a gene. The DNA of the CDR3 is TGTGCCACCACGGGAGGCGGGCGAGAGACCCAGTACTTC. This encodes CATTGGGRETQYF.

This chain uses TRBV28 with TRBJ1-1, with 10 bases matching TRBD1. CDR3 size: 14 residues. V lost 6 bases, J lost 3 bases, and 4 bases stayed unmatched. CDR1 and CDR2 from the germline V gene are MDHEN and SYDVKM. The CDR3 sequence: CASRLGQGDTEAFF. Here the CDR3 DNA reads TGTGCCAGCAGACTTGGACAGGGGGACACTGAAGCTTTCTTT. The full variable domain, in which reference TRBV28 and TRBJ1-1 provide the parts outside the CDR3, is DVKVTQSSRYLVKRTGEKVFLECVQDMDHENMFWYRQDPGLGLRLIYFSYDVKMKEKGDIPEGYSVSREKKERFSLILESASTNQTSMYLCASRLGQGDTEAFFGQGTRLTVV.